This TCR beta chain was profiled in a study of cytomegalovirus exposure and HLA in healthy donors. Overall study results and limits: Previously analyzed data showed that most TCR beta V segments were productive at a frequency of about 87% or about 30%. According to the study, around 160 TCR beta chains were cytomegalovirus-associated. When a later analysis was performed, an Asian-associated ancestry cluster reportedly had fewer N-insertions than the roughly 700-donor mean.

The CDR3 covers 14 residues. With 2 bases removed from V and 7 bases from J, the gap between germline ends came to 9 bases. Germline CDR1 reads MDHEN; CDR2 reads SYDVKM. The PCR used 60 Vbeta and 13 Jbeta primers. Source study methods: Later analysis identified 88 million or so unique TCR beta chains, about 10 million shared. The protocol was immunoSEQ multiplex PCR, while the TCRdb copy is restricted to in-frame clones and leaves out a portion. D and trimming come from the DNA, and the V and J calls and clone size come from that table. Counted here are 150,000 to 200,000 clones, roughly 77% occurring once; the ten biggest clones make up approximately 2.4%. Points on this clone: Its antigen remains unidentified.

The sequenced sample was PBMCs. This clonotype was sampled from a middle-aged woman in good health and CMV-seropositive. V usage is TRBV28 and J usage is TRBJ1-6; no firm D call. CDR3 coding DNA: TGTGCCAGCAGTTTACCAGTTGCAAATTCACCCCTCCACTTT. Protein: CASSLPVANSPLHF.